This T cell receptor beta chain was recorded in a study of Ad26.COV2.S vaccination and SARS-CoV-2 variants. The treatment denotes: roughly 18 received Ad26.COV2.S at low or high dose, single or two shots; about five received placebo; per-sample allocation not given. The study sampled participants on day 63 after the first vaccine or placebo injection. TCRdb keeps only in-frame clones here, not all; method: immunoSEQ multiplex PCR. Of over 400,000 clones in the sample, about 92% were seen once. V was trimmed by 1 base and J by 8 bases, leaving 9 bases between them. The CDR3 covers 13 residues. The germline V gene has CDR1 LGHNA and CDR2 YSLEER.

The chain uses TRBV4-3 and TRBJ2-1, with D possibly matching TRBD1 (5 bases). The TCR was taken from a person between 18 and 65 years old who received the Ad26.COV2.S COVID-19 vaccine or a placebo. Sequencing was performed on peripheral blood, taken in a trial of Ad26.COV2.S vaccine versus placebo. DNA of the CDR3: TGCGCCAGCAGCCAAGGCAGGGTTTATGAGCAGTTCTTC. Its protein is CASSQGRVYEQFF.